This TCR beta chain emerged from a study of cytomegalovirus exposure and HLA in healthy donors. Background on the study: A prior analysis found about 120 million unique TCR beta sequences from about 179 million T cells. General study results and limits: Within an earlier analysis, most TCR beta V segments proved productive either about 90% or about 30% of the time. Roughly even sequencing depth across donors was the assumption behind the presence/absence analyses. TCR beta chain V- and J-gene trimming was linked, in a later analysis, to a missense variant in DCLRE1C.

Germline CDR1 and CDR2: SGHTA and FQGTGA. The CDR3 extends over 14 amino acids. V lost 4 bases and J lost 6; bases outside the gene matches: 5. The PCR employed 60 Vbeta primers together with 13 Jbeta primers. The table came from immunoSEQ multiplex PCR; TCRdb's copy has only in-frame clones and leaves some out. Among more than 80,000 clones, around 79% were seen once, and the ten largest hold around 14%. This clone has only one observation. Its antigen remains unknown. The chain recombines TRBV7-3 with TRBJ2-1; 8 nucleotides agree with TRBD2. The specimen was PBMCs. The clonotype comes from a woman in her 70s in good health and CMV-seropositive. The CDR3 is CASSSPGGSNEQFF. For the CDR3, the DNA is TGTGCCAGCAGCTCCCCGGGGGGGAGCAATGAGCAGTTCTTC.